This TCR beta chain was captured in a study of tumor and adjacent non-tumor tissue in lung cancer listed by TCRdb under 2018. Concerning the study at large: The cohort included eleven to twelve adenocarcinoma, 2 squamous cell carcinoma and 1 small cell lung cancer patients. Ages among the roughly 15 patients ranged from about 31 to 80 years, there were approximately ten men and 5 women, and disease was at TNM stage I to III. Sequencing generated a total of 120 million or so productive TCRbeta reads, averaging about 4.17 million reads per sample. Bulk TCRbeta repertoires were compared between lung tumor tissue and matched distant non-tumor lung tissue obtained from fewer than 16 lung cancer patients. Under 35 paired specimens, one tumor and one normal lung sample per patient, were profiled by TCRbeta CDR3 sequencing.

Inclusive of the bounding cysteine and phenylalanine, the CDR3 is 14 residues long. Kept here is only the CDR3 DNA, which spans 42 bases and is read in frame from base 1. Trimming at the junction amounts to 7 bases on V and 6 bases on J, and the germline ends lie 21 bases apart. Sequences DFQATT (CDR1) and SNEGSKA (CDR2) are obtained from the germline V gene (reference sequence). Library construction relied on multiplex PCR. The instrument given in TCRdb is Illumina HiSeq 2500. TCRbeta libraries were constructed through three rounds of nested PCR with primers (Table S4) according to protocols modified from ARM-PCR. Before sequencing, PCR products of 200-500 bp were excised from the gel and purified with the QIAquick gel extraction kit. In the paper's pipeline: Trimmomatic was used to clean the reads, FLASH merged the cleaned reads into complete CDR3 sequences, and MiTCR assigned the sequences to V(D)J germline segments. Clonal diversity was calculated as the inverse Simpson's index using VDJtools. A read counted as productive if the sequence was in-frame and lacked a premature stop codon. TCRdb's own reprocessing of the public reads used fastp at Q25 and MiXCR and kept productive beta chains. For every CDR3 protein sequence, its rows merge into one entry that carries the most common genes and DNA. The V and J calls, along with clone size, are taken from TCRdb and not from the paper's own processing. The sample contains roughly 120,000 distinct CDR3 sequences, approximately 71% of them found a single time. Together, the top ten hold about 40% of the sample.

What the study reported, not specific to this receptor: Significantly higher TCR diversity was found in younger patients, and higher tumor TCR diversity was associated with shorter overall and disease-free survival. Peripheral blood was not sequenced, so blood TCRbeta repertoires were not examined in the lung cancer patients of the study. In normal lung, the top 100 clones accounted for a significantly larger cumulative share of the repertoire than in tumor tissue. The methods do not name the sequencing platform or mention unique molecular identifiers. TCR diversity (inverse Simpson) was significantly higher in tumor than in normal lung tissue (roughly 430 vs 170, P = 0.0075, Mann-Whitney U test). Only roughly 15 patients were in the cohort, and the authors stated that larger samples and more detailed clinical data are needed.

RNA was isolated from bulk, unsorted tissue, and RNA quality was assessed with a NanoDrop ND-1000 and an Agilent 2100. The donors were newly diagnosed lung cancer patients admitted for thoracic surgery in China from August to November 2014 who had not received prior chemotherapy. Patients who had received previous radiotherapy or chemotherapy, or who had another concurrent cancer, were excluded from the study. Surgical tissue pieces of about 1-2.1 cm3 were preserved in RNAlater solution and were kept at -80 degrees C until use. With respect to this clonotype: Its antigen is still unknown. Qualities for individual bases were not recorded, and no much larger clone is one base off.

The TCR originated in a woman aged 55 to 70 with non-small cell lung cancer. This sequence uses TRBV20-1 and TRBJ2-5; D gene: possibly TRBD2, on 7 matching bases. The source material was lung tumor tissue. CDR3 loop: CSDGGGGSPQTQYF. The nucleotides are TGCAGTGATGGGGGCGGGGGTTCCCCCCAGACCCAGTACTTC.